This TCR beta chain was identified during a study of molecular identifiers for immune sequencing clone quantification. TCRdb re-analysed the PCR reads in MiXCR, keeping a single row per CDR3 protein. The sample lists 37,000 or so distinct CDR3 sequences, approximately 25% occurring once. This clonotype has ten or more counts. Sequencing was performed on naive CD8+ T cells from blood, with Jurkat cell RNA spiked in. The subset denotes: FACS-sorted CD8+CD4-CCR7+CD45RA+ naive T cells. This sequence originates from a human donor in good health. Some libraries in this study had Jurkat cell RNA spiked in.

CDR3 in amino acids: CASSRTYTEAFF. In DNA, the CDR3 is TGTGCCAGCAGCCGTACCTACACTGAAGCTTTCTTT. This chain connects TRBV6-2 or TRBV6-3 to TRBJ1-1, with unresolved D. Germline V gene data show CDR1 as MNHEY and CDR2 as SVGEGT. CDR3 length: 12 residues. V lost 6 bases to trimming and J lost 3 bases, with 8 bases between them.